The rows below give T cell receptor beta chains drawn from one sample of a study of blood T cell repertoires in COVID-19. TCRdb's table, derived via immunoSEQ multiplex PCR, lists solely in-frame clones and lacks some. The table records roughly 230,000 clones, approximately 89% of them present only once. Input material: peripheral blood. The receptors originated from a woman in her forties who had recovered from COVID-19. Each CDR3 is given with its conserved first and last residue. A D gene is named only where the DNA matches it firmly. Expanded clones get a size class; other rows say once, few or many, or leave the size out.

size: .
D: .
J: TRBJ1-5
V: TRBV6-5
CDR3: CASAEGSNQPQHF
DNA: TGTGCCAGCGCGGAGGGGAGCAATCAGCCCCAGCATTTT

size: few
D: TRBD1
J: TRBJ1-2
V: TRBV10-2
CDR3: CASGQGEGYTF
DNA: TGCGCCAGCGGTCAGGGGGAGGGCTACACCTTC

size: .
D: .
J: TRBJ2-1
V: TRBV4-3
CDR3: CASSPGVAVSNEQFF
DNA: TGCGCCAGCAGCCCCGGAGTCGCCGTATCGAATGAGCAGTTCTTC

size: few
D: .
J: TRBJ2-7
V: TRBV6-1
CDR3: CASSDFLTRGDGEQYF
DNA: TGTGCCAGCAGTGATTTCCTTACCAGGGGAGACGGCGAGCAGTACTTC

size: .
D: .
J: TRBJ2-2
V: TRBV6-4
CDR3: CASSEQGGGNTGELFF
DNA: TGTGCCAGCAGCGAACAGGGTGGTGGGAACACCGGGGAGCTGTTTTTT

size: .
D: .
J: TRBJ1-6
V: TRBV4-1
CDR3: CASSQDSPSTSPLHF
DNA: TGCGCCAGCAGCCAAGATAGTCCCTCCACTTCACCCCTCCACTTT

size: .
D: TRBD2
J: TRBJ2-5
V: TRBV7-9
CDR3: CASTGTSGETQYF
DNA: TGTGCCAGCACCGGGACTAGCGGGGAGACCCAGTACTTC

size: .
D: .
J: TRBJ1-2
V: TRBV19
CDR3: CASSIGRQGGYGYTF
DNA: TGTGCCAGTAGTATAGGTCGGCAGGGTGGCTATGGCTACACCTTC

size: .
D: .
J: TRBJ2-3
V: TRBV4-3
CDR3: CASSQDGQWPQYF
DNA: TGCGCCAGCAGCCAAGATGGTCAGTGGCCCCAGTATTTT

size: .
D: .
J: TRBJ1-6
V: TRBV2
CDR3: CASGLRTVRNSPLHF
DNA: TGTGCCAGCGGGCTGAGGACAGTGAGAAATTCACCCCTCCACTTT

size: .
D: .
J: TRBJ1-2
V: TRBV10-3
CDR3: CAISESHRPTYGYTF
DNA: TGTGCCATCAGTGAGTCTCACAGACCAACCTATGGCTACACCTTC

size: .
D: .
J: TRBJ1-6
V: TRBV6-5
CDR3: CASSYSVGRSPLHF
DNA: TGTGCCAGCAGTTACTCGGTGGGGCGTTCACCCCTCCACTTT

size: .
D: .
J: TRBJ1-4
V: TRBV3-1/TRBV3-2
CDR3: CASSLLVGGAEKLFF
DNA: TGTGCCAGCAGCCTCCTCGTGGGGGGTGCAGAAAAACTGTTTTTT

size: .
D: TRBD2
J: TRBJ2-5
V: TRBV9
CDR3: CASSEGVSRLAGETQYF
DNA: TGTGCCAGCAGCGAGGGGGTATCGAGACTAGCGGGGGAGACCCAGTACTTC

size: .
D: TRBD1
J: TRBJ1-1
V: TRBV7-9
CDR3: CASSEPSTGTEAFF
DNA: TGTGCCAGCAGCGAGCCCTCGACAGGGACTGAAGCTTTCTTT

size: .
D: .
J: TRBJ1-1
V: TRBV2
CDR3: CASSMTDNEDEAFF
DNA: TGTGCCAGCAGTATGACAGATAATGAAGATGAAGCTTTCTTT

size: .
D: TRBD1
J: TRBJ1-5
V: TRBV6-5
CDR3: CASSILGTVNQPQHF
DNA: TGTGCCAGCAGCATTCTTGGGACAGTTAATCAGCCCCAGCATTTT

size: .
D: TRBD1
J: TRBJ2-1
V: TRBV2
CDR3: CASSERPGGEQFF
DNA: TGTGCCAGCAGTGAACGCCCAGGGGGTGAGCAGTTCTTC

size: .
D: TRBD1
J: TRBJ2-1
V: TRBV2
CDR3: CAVYETGEKEQFF
DNA: TGTGCCGTCTATGAGACAGGGGAGAAAGAGCAGTTCTTC

size: .
D: .
J: TRBJ2-1
V: TRBV20-1
CDR3: CSAKRDEQFF
DNA: TGCAGTGCTAAGCGCGATGAGCAGTTCTTC

size: .
D: .
J: TRBJ1-5
V: TRBV6-2/TRBV6-3
CDR3: CASSYSPPGANQPQHF
DNA: TGTGCCAGCAGTTACTCCCCCCCAGGGGCAAATCAGCCCCAGCATTTT

size: .
D: TRBD1
J: TRBJ1-1
V: TRBV15
CDR3: CATSRVTGANTEAFF
DNA: TGTGCCACCAGCAGAGTGACAGGGGCGAACACTGAAGCTTTCTTT

size: .
D: TRBD2
J: TRBJ2-1
V: TRBV27
CDR3: CASSPRTGGLTYNEQFF
DNA: TGTGCCAGCAGTCCGCGAACGGGGGGACTTACCTACAATGAGCAGTTCTTC

size: once
D: .
J: TRBJ2-7
V: TRBV3-1/TRBV3-2
CDR3: CASSQRGSSYEQYF
DNA: TGTGCCAGCAGCCAGAGGGGGAGCTCCTACGAGCAGTACTTC

size: .
D: TRBD2
J: TRBJ2-3
V: TRBV5-1
CDR3: CASRDAELADGTDTQYF
DNA: TGCGCCAGCCGGGACGCAGAACTAGCGGACGGCACAGATACGCAGTATTTT

size: .
D: TRBD1
J: TRBJ1-2
V: TRBV11-2
CDR3: CASSLGDRGDGYTF
DNA: TGTGCCAGCAGCTTAGGGGACAGGGGTGATGGCTACACCTTC

size: .
D: TRBD2
J: TRBJ2-1
V: TRBV5-1
CDR3: CASSDGTRHNEQFF
DNA: TGCGCCAGCAGCGACGGGACTAGACACAATGAGCAGTTCTTC

size: .
D: .
J: TRBJ2-3
V: TRBV5-4
CDR3: CASRAGAQGFTDTQYF
DNA: TGTGCCAGCAGGGCCGGGGCTCAGGGGTTTACAGATACGCAGTATTTT

size: .
D: .
J: TRBJ2-3
V: TRBV30
CDR3: CAWSDFSDTQYF
DNA: TGTGCCTGGAGTGATTTTTCGGATACGCAGTATTTT

size: .
D: TRBD1
J: TRBJ1-6
V: TRBV27
CDR3: CASSPNRDRGNSPLHF
DNA: TGTGCCAGCAGTCCCAACCGGGACAGGGGGAATTCACCCCTCCACTTT

size: .
D: TRBD2
J: TRBJ2-5
V: TRBV7-7
CDR3: CASSPWTSGGALETQYF
DNA: TGTGCCAGCAGCCCGTGGACTAGCGGGGGGGCTTTGGAGACCCAGTACTTC

size: few
D: .
J: TRBJ2-2
V: TRBV19
CDR3: CASSHGGSNTGELFF
DNA: TGTGCCAGTAGTCACGGCGGCTCGAACACCGGGGAGCTGTTTTTT

size: .
D: .
J: TRBJ1-6
V: TRBV5-6
CDR3: CASSLNRDNSPLHF
DNA: TGTGCCAGCAGCTTGAACAGGGATAATTCACCCCTCCACTTT